This T cell receptor beta chain was identified during a study of blood T cell repertoires in COVID-19. The V segment lost 4 bases and the J segment 6 bases; nucleotides outside the gene matches: 13. This CDR3 has 17 residues. Per the germline V gene, CDR1 is SGHTA and CDR2 is FQGTGA. This table comes from immunoSEQ multiplex PCR, and its TCRdb copy is limited to in-frame clones, with some not included. This repertoire shows about 300,000 clones, about 84% found once; its top ten account for around 1.5%. The chain uses TRBV7-3 and TRBJ1-2; TRBD1 agrees at 11 bases. Input material: peripheral blood. This receptor was obtained from a woman in her forties or fifties with acute or convalescent COVID-19. The CDR3 region is CASSSGQGARIADGYTF. The CDR3, as DNA: TGTGCCAGCAGCTCTGGACAGGGGGCGCGGATAGCGGATGGCTACACCTTC.